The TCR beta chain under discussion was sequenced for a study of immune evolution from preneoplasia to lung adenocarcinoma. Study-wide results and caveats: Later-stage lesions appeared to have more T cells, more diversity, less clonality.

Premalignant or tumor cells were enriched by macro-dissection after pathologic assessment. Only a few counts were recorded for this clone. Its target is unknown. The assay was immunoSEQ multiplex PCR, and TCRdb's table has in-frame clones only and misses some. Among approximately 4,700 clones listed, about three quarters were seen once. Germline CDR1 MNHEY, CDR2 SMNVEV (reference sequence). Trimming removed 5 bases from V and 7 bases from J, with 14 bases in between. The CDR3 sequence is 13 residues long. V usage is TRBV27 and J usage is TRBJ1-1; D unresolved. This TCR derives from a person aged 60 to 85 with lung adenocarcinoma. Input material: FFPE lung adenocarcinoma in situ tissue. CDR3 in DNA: TGTGCCAGCAGTGTCCAACAAAGTTATGAAGCTTTCTTT. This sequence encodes CASSVQQSYEAFF.